This T cell receptor beta chain was captured in a study of CD8 T cells in Susac syndrome. Reverse transcription of roughly 0.5 to 1 ug RNA used random hexamers. TCRdb reprocessed the immunoSEQ multiplex PCR reads with MiXCR, giving one entry per CDR3 protein. The repertoire consists of about 120,000 distinct CDR3 sequences, with around 94% occurring once and the leading ten covering about 0.19%. Germline V gene data show CDR1 as MNHEY and CDR2 as SMNVEV (reference sequence). The V end was cut by 2 bases, the J end by 5 bases, with 10 bases between. The CDR3 sequence is 14 residues long. Source material: CD8+ T cells from PBMCs. The chain recombines TRBV27 with TRBJ2-1; D is possibly TRBD1 (6 bases). This TCR derives from a human donor with Susac syndrome. The CDR3 nucleotides read TGTGCCAGCAGTTTACAGGGGATGAACAATGAGCAGTTCTTC. It is translated as CASSLQGMNNEQFF.